Sequencing of this TCR beta chain was carried out in a study of blood T cell repertoires in COVID-19. The wider study: Samples of COVID-19 (acute and convalescent) were obtained from the United States, Italy and Spain. From T cells, B-cell-depleted T cells, or PBMCs came the material, which was cDNA or gDNA.

CDR3 size: 16 residues. Looked up from germline, CDR1 is SGHRS and CDR2 is YFSETQ. Between the trimmed V and J ends, which lost 4 bases and 6 bases, there was a span of 17 bases. This table comes from immunoSEQ multiplex PCR, and its TCRdb copy is limited to in-frame clones, with some not included. The sample shows approximately 150,000 clones, about four fifths of them seen only once. The gene calls are TRBV5-1 and TRBJ1-6, with a tentative D call TRBD1 (6 bases). This receptor was identified in a woman at least 80 years old with acute or convalescent COVID-19. Sequenced input: peripheral blood. The CDR3 loop is CASSRTVSSLNSPLHF. In nucleotides, the CDR3 is TGCGCCAGCAGCCGGACAGTTAGCAGCCTTAATTCACCCCTCCACTTT.